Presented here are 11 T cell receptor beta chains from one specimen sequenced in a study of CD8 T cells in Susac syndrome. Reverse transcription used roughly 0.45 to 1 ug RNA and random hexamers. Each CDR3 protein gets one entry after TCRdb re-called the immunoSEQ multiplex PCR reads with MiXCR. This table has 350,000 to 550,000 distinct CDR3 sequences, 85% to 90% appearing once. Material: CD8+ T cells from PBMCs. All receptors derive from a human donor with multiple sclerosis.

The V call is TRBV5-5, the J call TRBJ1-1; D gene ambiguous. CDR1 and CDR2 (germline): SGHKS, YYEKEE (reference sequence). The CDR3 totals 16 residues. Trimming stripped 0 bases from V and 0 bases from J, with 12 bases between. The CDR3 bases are TGTGCCAGCAGCTTGGAATGGGGATTTCTGAACACTGAAGCTTTCTTT. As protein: CASSLEWGFLNTEAFF. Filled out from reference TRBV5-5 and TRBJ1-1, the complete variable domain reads DAGVTQSPTHLIKTRGQQVTLRCSPISGHKSVSWYQQVLGQGPQFIFQYYEKEERGRGNFPDRFSARQFPNYSSELNVNALLLGDSALYLCASSLEWGFLNTEAFFGQGTRLTVV.

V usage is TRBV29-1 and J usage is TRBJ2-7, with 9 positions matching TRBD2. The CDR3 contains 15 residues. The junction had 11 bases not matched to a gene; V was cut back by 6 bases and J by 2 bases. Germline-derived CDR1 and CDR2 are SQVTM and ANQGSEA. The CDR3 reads CSVQGLASATYEQYF. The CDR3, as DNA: TGCAGCGTCCAGGGACTAGCAAGCGCCACCTACGAGCAGTACTTC.

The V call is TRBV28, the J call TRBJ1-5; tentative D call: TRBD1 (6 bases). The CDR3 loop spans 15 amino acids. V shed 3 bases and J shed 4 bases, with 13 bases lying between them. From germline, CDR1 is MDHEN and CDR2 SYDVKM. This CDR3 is CASSFYGTPNQPQHF. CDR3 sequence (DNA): TGTGCCAGCAGTTTTTACGGGACACCGAATCAGCCCCAGCATTTT.

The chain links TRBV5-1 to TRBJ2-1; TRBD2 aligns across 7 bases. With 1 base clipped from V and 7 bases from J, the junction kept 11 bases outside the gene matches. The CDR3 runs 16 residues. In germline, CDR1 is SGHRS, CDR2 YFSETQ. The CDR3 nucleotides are TGCGCCAGCAGCTTGTCCCCTAGCGGTAGTTCGAATGAGCAGTTCTTC. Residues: CASSLSPSGSSNEQFF.

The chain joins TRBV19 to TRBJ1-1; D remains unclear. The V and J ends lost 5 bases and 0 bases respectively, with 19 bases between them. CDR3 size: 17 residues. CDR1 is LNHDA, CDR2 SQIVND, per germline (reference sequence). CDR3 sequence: CASSHIRASELNTEAFF. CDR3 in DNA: TGTGCCAGTAGTCATATTCGAGCGTCTGAGTTGAACACTGAAGCTTTCTTT.

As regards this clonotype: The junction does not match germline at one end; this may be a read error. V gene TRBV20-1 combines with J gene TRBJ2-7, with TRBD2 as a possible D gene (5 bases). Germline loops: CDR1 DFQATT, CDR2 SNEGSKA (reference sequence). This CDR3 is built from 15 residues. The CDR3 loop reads CSARDRWESSYVQYF. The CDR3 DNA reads TGCAGTGCTAGAGATCGTTGGGAGAGCTCCTACGTGCAGTACTTC.

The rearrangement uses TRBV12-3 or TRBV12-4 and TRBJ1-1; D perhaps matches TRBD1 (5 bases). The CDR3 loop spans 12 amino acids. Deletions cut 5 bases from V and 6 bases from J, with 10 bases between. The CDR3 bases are TGTGCCAGCAGTCAGGGTGTACCTGAAGCTTTCTTT. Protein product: CASSQGVPEAFF.

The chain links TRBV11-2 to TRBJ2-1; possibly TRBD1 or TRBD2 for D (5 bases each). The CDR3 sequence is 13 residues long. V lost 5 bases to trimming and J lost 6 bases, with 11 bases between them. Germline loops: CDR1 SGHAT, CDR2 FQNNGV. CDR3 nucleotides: TGTGCCAGCAGCCTTGGGGGAAGCAATGAGCAGTTCTTC. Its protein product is CASSLGGSNEQFF.

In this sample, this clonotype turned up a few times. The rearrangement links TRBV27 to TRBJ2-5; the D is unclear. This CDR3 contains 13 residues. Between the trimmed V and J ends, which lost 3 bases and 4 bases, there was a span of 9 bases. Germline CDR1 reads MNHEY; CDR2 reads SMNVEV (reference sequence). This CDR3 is CASSLSLSETQYF. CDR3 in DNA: TGTGCCAGCAGTTTGAGTTTGTCAGAGACCCAGTACTTC.

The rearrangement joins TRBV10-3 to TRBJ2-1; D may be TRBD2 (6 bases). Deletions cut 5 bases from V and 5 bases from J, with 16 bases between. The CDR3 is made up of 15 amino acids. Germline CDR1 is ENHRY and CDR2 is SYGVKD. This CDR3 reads CAISPGSGLNNEQFF. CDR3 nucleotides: TGTGCCATCAGTCCGGGTAGCGGATTAAACAATGAGCAGTTCTTC.

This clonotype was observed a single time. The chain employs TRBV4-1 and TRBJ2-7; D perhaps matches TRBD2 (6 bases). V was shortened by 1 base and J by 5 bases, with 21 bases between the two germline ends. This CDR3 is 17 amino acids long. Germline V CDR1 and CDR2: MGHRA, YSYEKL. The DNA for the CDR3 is TGCGCCAGCAGCCAAGCTTGGGGAGGACGTTCGGACCACGAGCAGTACTTC. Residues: CASSQAWGGRSDHEQYF.